This TCR beta chain was recorded in a study of cytomegalovirus exposure and HLA in healthy donors. Findings and caveats of the study: A later analysis linked a missense DCLRE1C variant to TCR beta V- and J-gene trimming.

Use of 60 Vbeta and 13 Jbeta primers characterized the PCR. Some clones are missing from TCRdb's copy, which holds only in-frame ones; the method was immunoSEQ multiplex PCR. The repertoire includes approximately 100,000 clones, about 81% of them detected once, and over 1.1% sits in the top ten. Donors were ostensibly healthy at sampling, although undocumented immune exposures were probable. Remarks on this clone: Its antigen is undetermined.

CDR1 SGHRS and CDR2 YFSETQ come from the germline V gene. The CDR3 totals 16 residues. V shed 5 bases and J shed 1 base, with 19 bases lying between them. The V gene is TRBV5-1, the J gene TRBJ2-7; D gene uncertain. The TCR was taken from a man between 35 and 55 years old in good health and CMV-seronegative. The sample was PBMCs. The CDR3 sequence is CASSLPLHEASYEQYF. The CDR3 nucleotides are TGCGCCAGCAGTTTACCACTGCACGAGGCTTCCTACGAGCAGTACTTC.